Following are 16 T cell receptor beta chains from one sample sequenced in a study of vaccination and CD4 T cells after COVID-19. Antigen specificity for these receptors is unknown. Oncomine TCR Beta short-read sequencing was applied to DNA from cultured CD4+ T cells. TCRdb reprocessed the PCR reads via MiXCR and lists one record per CDR3 protein. The sample has about 12,000 distinct CDR3 sequences; 55% to 65% are singletons. Treatment meaning: approximately 9-day PBMC culture with coronavirus spike peptide pools or control peptides (ViraFEST assay). The sample comprised CD4+ T cells from blood, cultured in vitro. These receptors all stem from a human donor who had recovered from COVID-19.

Remarks on this clonotype: One junction end does not reproduce the germline sequence, and a read error may be involved. The CDR3 nucleotides are TGTGCCAGCAGCTTAGCTCAGCAAGAGACCCAGTACTTC. Its translation is CASSLAQQETQYF. The genes are TRBV12-3 or TRBV12-4 and TRBJ2-5; no firm D call. This CDR3 comprises 13 residues.

The V and J genes are TRBV29-1 and TRBJ2-7; 10 nucleotides agree with TRBD2. The ends lost 7 bases at V and 0 bases at J; junction bases unmatched: 3. The CDR3 consists of 13 residues. From germline, CDR1 is SQVTM and CDR2 ANQGSEA. The CDR3: CSARTSGSYEQYF. The CDR3 bases are TGCAGCGCCCGGACTAGCGGCTCCTACGAGCAGTACTTC.

This clonotype was counted a single time. The V gene is TRBV6-1, the J gene TRBJ1-1, with D possibly TRBD1 on 5 matching bases. The CDR3 extends over 14 amino acids. CDR1 MNHNS and CDR2 SASEGT come from the germline V gene. Trimming took off 7 bases at V and 2 bases at J, with 14 bases between the two ends. The CDR3 coding sequence is TGTGCCAGCACCCAAGATGGGGGTAACACTGAAGCTTTCTTT. Translation: CASTQDGGNTEAFF.

The chain combines TRBV20-1 with TRBJ2-3; D is uncertain. Trimming left V 1 base short and J 1 base short, with 6 bases between. Germline CDR1 is DFQATT and CDR2 is SNEGSKA (reference sequence). The CDR3 totals 13 residues. The CDR3 sequence is CSARGSGTDTQYF. The CDR3 DNA is TGCAGTGCTAGAGGGAGTGGCACAGATACGCAGTATTTT.

V and J are TRBV24-1 and TRBJ2-3, with 8 bases fitting TRBD2. CDR3 length equals 16 residues. Trimming took 2 bases from V and 2 from J; bases not matched to a gene: 5. CDR1 is KGHDR and CDR2 is SFDVKD in the germline V gene. The CDR3 bases are TGTGCCACCAGTGATTGGGTAGCGGGGCCCACAGATACGCAGTATTTT. This codes for CATSDWVAGPTDTQYF.

The chain joins TRBV7-2 to TRBJ2-3; 14 bases align to TRBD2. The germline gives CDR1 SGHTA, CDR2 FQGNSA. The CDR3 has 18 residues. V dropped 5 bases and J dropped 4; count of bases not matched to a gene: 11. The CDR3 region has the DNA TGTGCCAGCAGCCGGAAACTAGGGACTAGCGGGAGACCAGATACGCAGTATTTT. Amino acids: CASSRKLGTSGRPDTQYF.

The chain is built from TRBV20-1 and TRBJ1-2; TRBD1 matches at 10 bases. CDR3 length: 14 residues. Trimming removed 0 bases from V and 8 bases from J; junction bases left unmatched: 6. From germline, CDR1 is DFQATT and CDR2 SNEGSKA (reference sequence). The DNA of the CDR3 is TGCAGTGCTAGAGATAGTGGGACAGGGGTAGGCTACACCTTC. Its protein is CSARDSGTGVGYTF.

The V and J genes are TRBV7-8 and TRBJ1-1, with a possible D match to TRBD1 (5 bases). Germline assignment: CDR1 SGHVS and CDR2 FQNEAQ. V dropped 3 bases and J dropped 5 bases, with 13 bases sitting between them. CDR3 length: 14 amino acids. The DNA for the CDR3 is TGTGCCAGCAGCTTTTCCAGGGATGAGACTGAAGCTTTCTTT. Translated, it gives CASSFSRDETEAFF.

Note on this clonotype: The junction does not match germline at one end; this may be a read error. This sequence joins TRBV24-1 and TRBJ2-5; TRBD2 aligns across 8 bases. CDR1 KGHDR and CDR2 SFDVKD come from the germline V gene. The length of the CDR3 is 14 residues. The CDR3 loop is CATSATGGRETQHF. CDR3 DNA: TGTGCCACCAGTGCCACGGGAGGGAGGGAGACCCAGCACTTC.

Only one count was recorded for this clonotype. The CDR3 bases are TGTGCCAGCAGTTTAGGACAGAAGAGCTCCTACGAGCAGTACTTC. Translation: CASSLGQKSSYEQYF. The J gene is TRBJ2-7, the V gene TRBV27, with D tentatively TRBD1 (6 bases). In germline, CDR1 is MNHEY, CDR2 SMNVEV (reference sequence). Trimming left V 2 bases short and J 0 bases short, with 11 bases between. The CDR3 is 15 residues long.

The chain joins TRBV2 to TRBJ2-5; D may be TRBD1 (5 bases). This CDR3 comprises 14 residues. Germline CDR1 is SNHLY and CDR2 is FYNNEI. The ends were cut back, 4 bases at V and 2 bases at J, with 11 bases in the middle. The CDR3 protein is CASSVDRTQETQYF. As DNA, the CDR3 is TGTGCCAGCAGTGTAGACAGAACACAAGAGACCCAGTACTTC.

The gene calls are TRBV30 and TRBJ1-1; 7 nucleotides align to TRBD1. The CDR3 covers 13 residues. The V segment lost 3 bases and the J segment 3 bases; nucleotides outside the gene matches: 4. The V gene's germline CDR1 is GTSNPN and CDR2 SVGIG (reference sequence). In DNA, the CDR3 is TGTGCCTGGAGGTTACAGGGGCACACTGAAGCTTTCTTT. Translated, it gives CAWRLQGHTEAFF. The entire variable domain, with the rest obtained from reference TRBV30 and TRBJ1-1, is as follows: SQTIHQWPATLVQPVGSPLSLECTVEGTSNPNLYWYRQAAGRGLQLLFYSVGIGQISSEVPQNLSASRPQDRQFILSSKKLLLSDSGFYLCAWRLQGHTEAFFGQGTRLTVV.

This clonotype was observed a few times. The rearrangement joins TRBV6-1 to TRBJ2-7; D is undetermined. Per germline, CDR1 MNHNS and CDR2 SASEGT. The CDR3 is made up of 14 amino acids. The V gene lost 7 bases and the J gene lost 0 bases, with 13 bases spanning the gap. Written as DNA, the CDR3 is TGTGCCAGCACCAGTATAGTGAGCTCCTACGAGCAGTACTTC. Translating it yields CASTSIVSSYEQYF.

The genes are TRBV7-9 and TRBJ2-5; D may be TRBD2 (5 bases). This CDR3 comprises 12 residues. Germline V CDR1 and CDR2: SEHNR, FQNEAQ (reference sequence). Trimming pared 3 bases from V and 7 bases from J, leaving 9 bases between. CDR3 protein: CASSFSAGTQYF. As DNA, the CDR3 is TGTGCCAGCAGCTTTAGCGCGGGGACCCAGTACTTC. Drawing the rest from reference TRBV7-9 and TRBJ2-5, the complete variable domain is DTGVSQNPRHKITKRGQNVTFRCDPISEHNRLYWYRQTLGQGPEFLTYFQNEAQLEKSRLLSDRFSAERPKGSFSTLEIQRTEQGDSAMYLCASSFSAGTQYFGPGTRLLVL.

This clonotype occurred a few times. The chain carries TRBV6-1 and TRBJ2-5; 9 positions match TRBD2. After removal of 10 bases from V and 6 bases from J, the junction contained 9 bases not matched to a gene. The CDR3 contains 13 residues. Germline V gene data show CDR1 as MNHNS and CDR2 as SASEGT. In DNA form, the CDR3 reads TGTGCCACCCAGCGTAGCGGGAGTCAGACCCAGTACTTC. This sequence encodes CATQRSGSQTQYF.

This sequence joins TRBV20-1 and TRBJ2-7; D is unclear. This CDR3 comprises 13 residues. Germline CDR1 is DFQATT and CDR2 is SNEGSKA (reference sequence). Trimming shortened V by 1 base and J by 0 bases, and 7 bases separated the two germline ends. The DNA of the CDR3 is TGCAGTGCTAGAGTGTGGATCTCCTACGAGCAGTACTTC. Translated: CSARVWISYEQYF.